The 28 T cell receptor beta chains in this list originate from one sample, sequenced in a study of neoadjuvant anti-PD-1 for oral cavity cancer. Clones were sequenced by immunoSEQ multiplex PCR, and TCRdb holds only the in-frame ones, with some missing. This table holds about 23,000 clones, approximately 27% found once. Regarding time point: after neoadjuvant nivolumab, at surgical resection. Specimen: tumor tissue, collected after nivolumab (anti-PD-1) treatment. The receptors come from a person aged 40 to 85 with oral cavity squamous cell carcinoma.

This rearrangement joins TRBV11-2 to TRBJ2-1, with 10 bases that match TRBD2. The CDR3 consists of 15 residues. From germline, CDR1 is SGHAT and CDR2 FQNNGV. Trimming took 6 bases from V and 8 from J; bases not matched to a gene: 10. The CDR3 loop reads CASRTQREGRYEQFF. The CDR3 DNA follows: TGTGCCAGCAGGACCCAGCGGGAGGGCCGTTATGAGCAGTTCTTC.

DNA of the CDR3: TGTGCCAGCAGTCCCCAGTCGTCAGTTTACTATGGCTACACCTTC. Amino acids: CASSPQSSVYYGYTF. The chain joins TRBV28 to TRBJ1-2; D is unclear. This CDR3 region has 15 residues. The germline gives CDR1 MDHEN, CDR2 SYDVKM. V was cut by 5 bases and J by 3 bases, with 16 bases left in between.

The rearrangement links TRBV9 to TRBJ2-2; no definite D call. V was cut by 3 bases and J by 3 bases, with 12 bases left in between. This CDR3 spans 15 amino acids. The germline CDR1 and CDR2 sequences are SGDLS and YYNGEE. Here the CDR3 reads CASSALPPYTGELFF. The CDR3, as DNA: TGTGCCAGCAGCGCCCTCCCCCCTTACACCGGGGAGCTGTTTTTT.

This clone has a handful of counts. The rearrangement joins TRBV29-1 to TRBJ1-2, with D hard to call. V was clipped by 4 bases and J by 3 bases, with 15 bases between them. This CDR3 comprises 14 residues. The germline CDR1 and CDR2 sequences are SQVTM and ANQGSEA. The CDR3 DNA reads TGCAGCGTTGGTGTGGGGTTCCTTGACTATGGCTACACCTTC. The encoded protein is CSVGVGFLDYGYTF.

The J gene is TRBJ2-2, the V gene TRBV5-4; 15 bases agree with TRBD2. V trimming: 4 bases; J trimming: 5 bases; junction bases outside the gene matches: 9. The CDR3 is 18 residues long. Germline CDR1 and CDR2: SGHNT and YYREEE (reference sequence). The CDR3 bases are TGTGCCAGCAGCCTGGGACTAGCGGGAGGAGGAGGGACCGGGGAGCTGTTTTTT. Protein: CASSLGLAGGGGTGELFF.

This clone was counted a few times. The CDR3 DNA follows: TGTGCCAGCGTGGGATCGGTAGTGAGGCCCCAGCATTTT. Its translation: CASVGSVVRPQHF. This rearrangement joins TRBV19 to TRBJ1-5, with D unclear. Trimming shortened V by 9 bases and J by 9 bases, and 18 bases separated the two germline ends. From germline, CDR1 is LNHDA and CDR2 SQIVND (reference sequence). The CDR3 consists of 13 residues.

CDR3 region: CASSLDRDRGSQPQHF. CDR3 nucleotide sequence: TGTGCCAGCAGCTTGGACCGGGACAGGGGGAGTCAACCCCAGCATTTT. The chain combines TRBV7-3 with TRBJ1-5, with TRBD1 matching 11 bases. J gave up 10 bases and V 3 bases, and 11 bases lay outside the gene matches. CDR3 length equals 16 residues. Germline CDR1 is SGHTA and CDR2 is FQGTGA.

This clone was recorded a few times. The rearrangement joins TRBV19 to TRBJ2-7, with 9 bases aligning to TRBD1. Germline lookup yields CDR1 LNHDA and CDR2 SQIVND (reference sequence). After removal of 5 bases from V and 1 base from J, the junction contained 3 bases not matched to a gene. This CDR3 contains 14 residues. CDR3 sequence (DNA): TGTGCCAGTAGTGGGACAGGGATTTCCTACGAGCAGTACTTC. Protein product: CASSGTGISYEQYF.

This clone was counted only a few times. The gene calls are TRBV5-6 and TRBJ1-2, with D unclear. With 4 bases removed from V and 0 bases from J, the gap between germline ends came to 10 bases. This CDR3 has 14 residues. From germline, CDR1 is SGHDT and CDR2 YYEEEE. The CDR3 nucleotides read TGTGCCAGCAGCATTGGTCCTTCTAACTATGGCTACACCTTC. Protein sequence: CASSIGPSNYGYTF.

The rearrangement uses TRBV6-5 and TRBJ2-7; TRBD2 matches at 9 bases. V shed 0 bases, J shed 4 bases, and the junction held 4 bases outside the gene matches. Germline CDR1 MNHEY, CDR2 SVGAGI. The CDR3 is 15 amino acids. As DNA, the CDR3 is TGTGCCAGCAGTTACTCGAAGGCGGGAGGGTACGAGCAGTACTTC. Protein sequence: CASSYSKAGGYEQYF.

The rearrangement uses TRBV7-9 and TRBJ1-3; D unresolved. Per the germline V gene, CDR1 is SEHNR and CDR2 is FQNEAQ (reference sequence). This CDR3 has 14 amino acids. V was clipped by 4 bases and J by 0 bases, with 7 bases between them. CDR3 DNA sequence: TGTGCCAGCAGCTCTCGGACCTCTGGAAACACCATATATTTT. Its translation: CASSSRTSGNTIYF. Full variable domain (outside the CDR3, taken from reference TRBV7-9 and TRBJ1-3): DTGVSQNPRHKITKRGQNVTFRCDPISEHNRLYWYRQTLGQGPEFLTYFQNEAQLEKSRLLSDRFSAERPKGSFSTLEIQRTEQGDSAMYLCASSSRTSGNTIYFGEGSWLTVV.

This clone has more than one count but fewer than ten. The chain joins TRBV18 to TRBJ1-3; no reliable D call. Germline CDR1 is KGHSH and CDR2 is LQKENI. This CDR3 has 14 residues. The V gene lost 6 bases and the J gene lost 2 bases, with 11 bases spanning the gap. The CDR3 DNA reads TGTGCCAGCTCGTCAAGTAGTACTGGAAACACCATATATTTT. Its translation is CASSSSSTGNTIYF.

This clone occurred a few times. V is TRBV7-2 and J is TRBJ2-3; D possibly corresponds to TRBD2 (6 bases). V dropped 4 bases and J dropped 1 base, with 9 bases sitting between them. From germline, CDR1 is SGHTA and CDR2 FQGNSA. The CDR3 covers 14 residues. CDR3 in DNA: TGTGCCAGCAGCTCAAAGCGGGGCACAGATACGCAGTATTTT. Encoded protein: CASSSKRGTDTQYF.

V is TRBV4-1 and J is TRBJ2-1; D is undetermined. Germline V gene lookup returns CDR1 MGHRA and CDR2 YSYEKL. Trimming stripped 2 bases from V and 3 bases from J, with 20 bases between. The CDR3 runs 18 residues. CDR3 loop: CASSQFLIAPANYNEQFF. CDR3 bases: TGCGCCAGCAGCCAATTCCTGATAGCCCCCGCCAACTACAATGAGCAGTTCTTC.

V is TRBV2 and J is TRBJ2-1; possibly TRBD2 for D (5 bases). CDR1 is SNHLY, CDR2 FYNNEI, per germline. Trimming removed 6 bases at V and 5 bases at J, with 14 bases between. The CDR3 covers 14 residues. For the CDR3, the DNA is TGTGCCAGCAGCCAACCGGGAACTAACAATGAGCAGTTCTTC. Protein sequence: CASSQPGTNNEQFF.

By sample fraction, this clone is large. The rearrangement links TRBV9 to TRBJ2-7, with D hard to call. The CDR3 runs to 12 residues. V was shortened by 4 bases and J by 2 bases, with 7 bases between the two germline ends. From germline, CDR1 is SGDLS and CDR2 YYNGEE. The CDR3 coding sequence is TGTGCCAGCAGCCCCCGGGCCTACGAGCAGTACTTC. Residues: CASSPRAYEQYF.

This clone was detected only a few times. J is TRBJ1-4 and V is TRBV11-2; possible D gene TRBD1, 6 bases. Germline CDR1 reads SGHAT; CDR2 reads FQNNGV. V was pared by 2 bases and J by 3 bases, with 10 bases between. The length of the CDR3 is 15 residues. This chain's CDR3 is CASSLSTGSNEKLFF. For the CDR3, the DNA is TGTGCCAGCAGCTTATCGACAGGATCTAATGAAAAACTGTTTTTT.

This chain connects TRBV7-2 to TRBJ1-5; D is unresolved. Trimming took 1 base from V and 4 from J, leaving 5 bases between them. CDR3 size: 13 residues. CDR1 and CDR2 (germline): SGHTA, FQGNSA. CDR3 region: CASSLEENQPQHF. The CDR3 DNA sequence: TGTGCCAGCAGCTTAGAGGAAAATCAGCCCCAGCATTTT.

The table lists this clone with a few counts. The chain couples TRBV5-4 to TRBJ1-1; TRBD1 agrees at 9 bases. The CDR3 covers 14 residues. Germline V gene sequence: CDR1 SGHNT, CDR2 YYREEE (reference sequence). Trimming cost V 4 bases and J 3 bases; bases outside gene matches: 4. The CDR3 loop reads CASSGTGRDTEAFF. The CDR3 DNA follows: TGTGCCAGCAGCGGGACAGGGAGGGACACTGAAGCTTTCTTT.

This clone was seen many times. The CDR3 region is CASSELGGAYEQYF. As DNA, the CDR3 is TGTGCCAGCAGTGAACTCGGGGGGGCCTACGAGCAGTACTTC. The chain is built from TRBV25-1 and TRBJ2-7, with TRBD2 identical over 8 bases. Germline V gene data show CDR1 as MGHDK and CDR2 as SYGVNS. V lost 2 bases, J lost 2 bases, and 2 bases stayed unmatched. The CDR3 is 14 residues long.

This clone showed up just a few times. The chain joins TRBV5-1 to TRBJ2-1; a possible D gene is TRBD1 (5 bases). Per the germline V gene, CDR1 is SGHRS and CDR2 is YFSETQ. V was clipped by 6 bases and J by 3 bases, with 7 bases between them. This CDR3 is built from 12 residues. In DNA form, the CDR3 reads TGCGCCAGCATTGACAGCTACAATGAGCAGTTCTTC. Protein sequence: CASIDSYNEQFF.

The V gene is TRBV6-6, the J gene TRBJ1-2, with 8 bases matching TRBD1. Germline V gene sequence: CDR1 MNHNY, CDR2 SVGAGI (reference sequence). The CDR3 totals 14 residues. Unmatched junction bases numbered 8, after V lost 7 bases and J lost 4 bases. The CDR3 region is CASTGQGGAYGYTF. CDR3 nucleotide sequence: TGTGCCAGCACCGGACAGGGCGGGGCCTATGGCTACACCTTC.

This clone showed up just a few times. The J gene is TRBJ2-2, the V gene TRBV5-1; 8 bases agree with TRBD1. The CDR3 runs 16 residues. Germline loops: CDR1 SGHRS, CDR2 YFSETQ. With 4 bases clipped from V and 2 bases from J, the junction kept 7 bases outside the gene matches. The CDR3 DNA reads TGCGCCAGCAGCCCCTCCGGACAGGGAAACACCGGGGAGCTGTTTTTT. This gives the protein CASSPSGQGNTGELFF.

In this sample, this clone turned up many times. This rearrangement joins TRBV7-9 to TRBJ2-1, with D perhaps being TRBD1 or TRBD2 (5 bases each). Germline V gene data show CDR1 as SEHNR and CDR2 as FQNEAQ (reference sequence). The CDR3 runs to 17 residues. V was cut by 4 bases and J by 7 bases, with 23 bases left in between. The CDR3 coding sequence is TGTGCCAGCAGCTCCGGTGGGGCGTTAGGGTCGGGGAATGAGCAGTTCTTC. Protein product: CASSSGGALGSGNEQFF.

The gene calls are TRBV5-1 and TRBJ2-7; D possibly corresponds to TRBD1 (6 bases). CDR3 size: 13 residues. With 4 bases removed from V and 0 bases from J, the gap between germline ends came to 8 bases. The germline V gene encodes CDR1 SGHRS and CDR2 YFSETQ. The CDR3 DNA reads TGCGCCAGCAGCCGGGACACCTCCTACGAGCAGTACTTC. Its translation: CASSRDTSYEQYF.

The table lists this clone with a few counts. This chain links TRBV7-8 with TRBJ2-7; 8 bases fit TRBD2. Germline V CDR1 and CDR2: SGHVS, FQNEAQ. V lost 5 bases, J lost 5 bases, and 11 bases stayed unmatched. CDR3 length: 15 residues. Written as DNA, the CDR3 is TGTGCCAGCAGCCACGAAGCGGGAGTAGTCGACGAGCAGTACTTC. Residues: CASSHEAGVVDEQYF.

The chain uses TRBV2 and TRBJ1-1; possibly TRBD1 for D (5 bases). CDR3 length: 13 amino acids. CDR1 and CDR2 (germline): SNHLY, FYNNEI. V lost 6 bases and J 1 base, leaving 9 bases between the germline ends. The CDR3 DNA reads TGTGCCAGCAGGGACACGTGGAACACTGAAGCTTTCTTT. Translating gives CASRDTWNTEAFF.

This clone turned up a few times. CDR3: CASSLPLALMNEQFF. The DNA for the CDR3 is TGTGCCAGCAGTTTACCACTAGCGCTTATGAATGAGCAGTTCTTC. The chain recombines TRBV28 with TRBJ2-1; 7 bases map to TRBD2. The CDR3 consists of 15 residues. The V segment lost 2 bases and the J segment 7 bases; nucleotides outside the gene matches: 8. Germline V gene sequence: CDR1 MDHEN, CDR2 SYDVKM.